The 29 T cell receptor beta chains given below trace back to one sample, sequenced in a study of resident and recirculating memory T cells in vitiligo (dated by TCRdb to the late 2010s). Receptors were amplified or captured by the immunoSEQ multiplex PCR assay. TCRdb took over this immuneACCESS table, retaining in-frame rearrangements with V and J assigned. Such tables are incomplete; in checked studies, under half of the missing clones stem from an unresolved V gene, and the remainder is unexplained. The sample table contains 65,000 to 80,000 clones; only one count was recorded for under 95% of them. The ten largest clones represent 5% of the sample. The sequenced sample consisted of blood. The receptors were sampled from a male donor with vitiligo.

This clone was found once. The genes are TRBV7-3 and TRBJ2-1; 11 nucleotides align to TRBD2. This CDR3 contains 18 residues. The trim removed 0 bases at V and 1 base at J, leaving 5 bases unmatched. The germline V gene has CDR1 SGHTA and CDR2 FQGTGA. DNA for the CDR3: TGTGCCAGCAGCTTAACACGGACTAGCGGGTTTTCCTACAATGAGCAGTTCTTC. Translated, it gives CASSLTRTSGFSYNEQFF.

The rearrangement joins TRBV5-3 to TRBJ2-2; TRBD2 aligns across 7 bases. TRBV5-3 is sorted into the ORF group, with uncertain function. The CDR3 sequence is 16 residues long. J was trimmed by 1 base and V by 1 base; bases with no gene match: 4. The CDR3 nucleotides read TGTGCCAGAAGCTTGATCGGGAGGATGAACACCGGGGAGCTGTTTTTT. This codes for CARSLIGRMNTGELFF.

In DNA, the CDR3 is TGTGCCAGCAGCTTATCGGGAGGTAGGAATGAGCAGTTCTTC. Protein product: CASSLSGGRNEQFF. J is TRBJ2-1 and V is TRBV7-2; 7 bases map to TRBD2. CDR1 is SGHTA and CDR2 is FQGNSA in the germline V gene. Trimming removed 2 bases from V and 7 bases from J; junction bases left unmatched: 5. CDR3 length equals 14 residues.

This clone was found once. V and J are TRBV2 and TRBJ1-2, with D possibly TRBD1 on 6 matching bases. Per germline, CDR1 SNHLY and CDR2 FYNNEI. The CDR3 has 11 residues. Trimming stripped 10 bases from V and 5 bases from J, with 11 bases between. In DNA form, the CDR3 reads TGTGCCACCCAGACAGGATATGGCTACACCTTC. This encodes CATQTGYGYTF.

The chain uses TRBV4-2 and TRBJ2-3; TRBD2 matches 8 bases. The CDR3 contains 16 residues. J lost 7 bases, V lost 0 bases, and 9 bases had no gene match. Germline CDR1 and CDR2: LGHNA and YNFKEQ. The CDR3 nucleotides read TGTGCCAGCAGCCAAGAAGGGACTAGAAGTAGGCATACGCAGTATTTT. Encoded protein: CASSQEGTRSRHTQYF.

The chain carries TRBV7-6 and TRBJ2-5; weak D call: TRBD2 (5 bases). Germline CDR1 reads SGHVS; CDR2 reads FNYEAQ. CDR3 length: 16 residues. The germline V and J ends were trimmed by 2 bases and 1 base, with 14 bases remaining between them. CDR3 DNA: TGTGCCAGCAGCTTAATCGCTTCGCGGGTCCAAGAGACCCAGTACTTC. It codes for CASSLIASRVQETQYF.

The V and J genes are TRBV5-4 and TRBJ2-7, with TRBD1 matching over 7 bases. The CDR3 extends over 15 amino acids. Germline V gene data show CDR1 as SGHNT and CDR2 as YYREEE (reference sequence). With 0 bases clipped from V and 2 bases from J, the junction kept 5 bases outside the gene matches. CDR3 protein: CASSLDVGGPYEQYF. In nucleotides, the CDR3 is TGTGCCAGCAGCTTGGATGTAGGGGGCCCCTACGAGCAGTACTTC.

The V and J genes are TRBV19 and TRBJ2-1; TRBD2 agrees at 8 bases. Germline CDR1 LNHDA, CDR2 SQIVND (reference sequence). J gave up 6 bases and V 5 bases, and 6 bases lay outside the gene matches. CDR3 length: 14 residues. CDR3 loop: CASSFSGNSNEQFF. CDR3 sequence (DNA): TGTGCCAGTAGTTTTAGCGGGAATTCCAATGAGCAGTTCTTC.

The gene calls are TRBV29-1 and TRBJ2-3, with a weak D call TRBD2 (7 bases). The V gene lost 3 bases and the J gene lost 4 bases, with 14 bases spanning the gap. Per germline, CDR1 SQVTM and CDR2 ANQGSEA. The CDR3 has 14 amino acids. The CDR3 loop reads CSVDPGEGPDTQYF. CDR3 DNA sequence: TGCAGCGTTGACCCAGGGGAGGGCCCAGATACGCAGTATTTT.

This clone showed up just once. The V gene is TRBV2, the J gene TRBJ1-1; D uncertain. V lost 6 bases to trimming and J lost 10 bases, with 12 bases between them. The CDR3 length is 11 residues. The germline CDR1 and CDR2 sequences are SNHLY and FYNNEI. The CDR3 loop reads CASRIQSGAFF. The CDR3 coding sequence is TGTGCCAGCAGGATACAGTCTGGAGCTTTCTTT.

The chain employs TRBV6-5 and TRBJ1-5; D might be TRBD1 (6 bases). Trimming shortened V by 8 bases and J by 2 bases, and 13 bases separated the two germline ends. The CDR3 spans 14 residues. Germline V gene lookup returns CDR1 MNHEY and CDR2 SVGAGI. For the CDR3, the DNA is TGTGCCAGCGGACCCGACAGGCGCAATCAGCCCCAGCATTTT. Amino acid sequence: CASGPDRRNQPQHF.

The V gene is TRBV28, the J gene TRBJ1-4; no firm D call. V was shortened by 10 bases and J by 5 bases, with 20 bases between the two germline ends. CDR1 is MDHEN, CDR2 SYDVKM, per germline. This CDR3 has 15 residues. CDR3 protein: CATLAAGGVNEKLFF. The CDR3 DNA follows: TGTGCCACCCTGGCGGCCGGCGGGGTAAATGAAAAACTGTTTTTT.

The rearrangement links TRBV6-5 to TRBJ1-2; the D is unclear. The germline V gene has CDR1 MNHEY and CDR2 SVGAGI. This CDR3 contains 12 residues. Deletions cut 9 bases from V and 7 bases from J, with 15 bases between. CDR3 sequence reads: CASSDGSSGYTF. The CDR3 DNA is TGTGCCAGTTCGGATGGGAGCTCTGGCTACACCTTC.

This clone appeared a single time. The chain has TRBV9 and TRBJ1-5; weak D call: TRBD1 (6 bases). Between the trimmed V and J ends, which lost 4 bases and 4 bases, there was a span of 15 bases. The CDR3 runs 15 residues. Per germline, CDR1 SGDLS and CDR2 YYNGEE. CDR3 DNA sequence: TGTGCCAGCAGCTCCGGGGGGGCTGGGAATCAGCCCCAGCATTTT. Residues: CASSSGGAGNQPQHF.

The J gene is TRBJ2-2, the V gene TRBV7-9; TRBD2 matches 7 bases. V lost 7 bases and J lost 6; bases outside the gene matches: 8. Germline-derived CDR1 and CDR2 are SEHNR and FQNEAQ (reference sequence). The CDR3 loop spans 14 amino acids. This CDR3 is CASTSSGRAGELFF. CDR3 DNA sequence: TGTGCCAGCACCTCCTCAGGGAGGGCCGGGGAGCTGTTTTTT.

The chain employs TRBV5-1 and TRBJ1-2, with D possibly matching TRBD1 (5 bases). Germline CDR1 and CDR2: SGHRS and YFSETQ. Trimming cost V 2 bases and J 0 bases, with 14 bases left between them. The length of the CDR3 is 16 residues. CDR3 sequence reads: CASSFGGGYSNYGYTF. The CDR3 nucleotides are TGCGCCAGCAGCTTCGGGGGGGGATATTCTAACTATGGCTACACCTTC.

This clone has a count of ten or more. This chain joins TRBV2 and TRBJ1-1; D not certain. V was pared by 11 bases and J by 8 bases, with 18 bases between. This CDR3 has 12 residues. The germline gives CDR1 SNHLY, CDR2 FYNNEI. The CDR3 loop reads CAPRRAAREAFF. Here the CDR3 DNA reads TGTGCCCCCAGGAGGGCCGCCCGGGAAGCTTTCTTT.

The V and J genes are TRBV28 and TRBJ2-3; 9 nucleotides agree with TRBD1. Germline V gene data show CDR1 as MDHEN and CDR2 as SYDVKM. The CDR3 length is 13 residues. The J segment lost 7 bases and the V segment lost 9 bases, leaving 8 bases of the junction unmatched. Here the CDR3 reads CASTGGASNTQYF. The DNA of the CDR3 is TGTGCCAGTACAGGGGGCGCGTCAAATACGCAGTATTTT.

The chain uses TRBV19 and TRBJ1-2; D gene uncertain. The V end was cut by 1 base, the J end by 1 base, with 7 bases between. In germline, CDR1 is LNHDA, CDR2 SQIVND (reference sequence). There are 14 residues in the CDR3. The CDR3 bases are TGTGCCAGTAGTATAGGACTTAATAACTATGGCTACACCTTC. Protein product: CASSIGLNNYGYTF. The variable domain in full, completed from reference TRBV19 and TRBJ1-2, reads DGGITQSPKYLFRKEGQNVTLSCEQNLNHDAMYWYRQDPGQGLRLIYYSQIVNDFQKGDIAEGYSVSREKKESFPLTVTSAQKNPTAFYLCASSIGLNNYGYTFGSGTRLTVV.

The chain recombines TRBV29-1 with TRBJ1-1; 8 bases match TRBD1. V lost 6 bases to trimming and J lost 1 base; unmatched junction nucleotides: 1. Germline CDR1 and CDR2: SQVTM and ANQGSEA. The CDR3 contains 12 residues. The CDR3 DNA follows: TGCAGCGTGGGACAGGAGAACACTGAAGCTTTCTTT. Encoded protein: CSVGQENTEAFF.

The rearrangement uses TRBV10-3 and TRBJ2-2; 7 positions match TRBD1. The germline V gene encodes CDR1 ENHRY and CDR2 SYGVKD. The CDR3 has 16 amino acids. V dropped 0 bases and J dropped 4; count of bases not matched to a gene: 5. Here the CDR3 reads CAISESDRAGTGELFF. CDR3 nucleotides: TGTGCCATCAGTGAGTCCGACAGGGCGGGCACCGGGGAGCTGTTTTTT.

The CDR3 region has the DNA TGTGCCAGCAGTGAACTCGTAGGAGGGCCACAAGAGACCCAGTACTTC. This sequence encodes CASSELVGGPQETQYF. This chain joins TRBV6-1 and TRBJ2-5; D may be TRBD2 (6 bases). Germline V gene data show CDR1 as MNHNS and CDR2 as SASEGT. V was cut by 2 bases and J by 2 bases, with 15 bases left in between. The CDR3 covers 16 residues.

The DNA for the CDR3 is TGTGCCACCTCGACAGATGAAAAAGAGACCCAGTACTTC. This codes for CATSTDEKETQYF. The chain joins TRBV6-1 to TRBJ2-5; perhaps TRBD1 as D (5 bases). Trimming stripped 10 bases from V and 3 bases from J, with 15 bases between. Germline CDR1 reads MNHNS; CDR2 reads SASEGT. CDR3 length: 13 residues.

This rearrangement joins TRBV11-1 to TRBJ2-7, with 10 positions matching TRBD2. CDR1 and CDR2 from the germline V gene are SGHAT and FQDESV (reference sequence). CDR3 length equals 15 residues. The junction had 6 bases not matched to a gene; V was cut back by 1 base and J by 6 bases. The chain's CDR3 is CASSLGTSGGSEQYF. The CDR3 coding sequence is TGTGCCAGCAGCTTAGGGACTAGCGGAGGATCCGAGCAGTACTTC.

The gene calls are TRBV10-3 and TRBJ2-1; no firm D call. V was pared by 4 bases and J by 9 bases, with 10 bases between. Germline loops: CDR1 ENHRY, CDR2 SYGVKD. The CDR3 is 12 amino acids. The CDR3 sequence is CAISGLPGEQFF. Written as DNA, the CDR3 is TGTGCCATCAGTGGACTCCCTGGTGAGCAGTTCTTC.

This chain connects TRBV4-1 to TRBJ2-1; weak D call: TRBD1 (5 bases). The CDR3 covers 15 residues. Between the trimmed V and J ends, which lost 1 base and 2 bases, there was a span of 9 bases. Germline assignment: CDR1 MGHRA and CDR2 YSYEKL. The CDR3 nucleotides are TGCGCCAGCAGCCAAGGGCAGGGCCCCTACAATGAGCAGTTCTTC. This translates into CASSQGQGPYNEQFF.

The rearrangement links TRBV28 to TRBJ2-2; TRBD1 is a possible D gene (6 bases). Germline V lookup: CDR1 MDHEN, CDR2 SYDVKM. The V end lost 5 bases, the J end lost 2 bases, and 12 bases lay between the germline ends. This CDR3 region has 15 residues. The CDR3 DNA reads TGTGCCAGCAGTGGGGCAGGGGTAAACACCGGGGAGCTGTTTTTT. Protein: CASSGAGVNTGELFF.

This clone turned up a few times. This chain joins TRBV9 and TRBJ1-2, with 9 nucleotides matching TRBD1. The germline V gene encodes CDR1 SGDLS and CDR2 YYNGEE. V dropped 2 bases and J dropped 3; count of bases not matched to a gene: 8. The length of the CDR3 is 16 residues. The CDR3 here is CASSVFTGGADYGYTF. CDR3 coding DNA: TGTGCCAGCAGCGTCTTCACAGGGGGCGCGGACTATGGCTACACCTTC.

This chain connects TRBV9 to TRBJ1-2; TRBD1 matches at 9 bases. V dropped 4 bases and J dropped 0; count of bases not matched to a gene: 7. This CDR3 contains 16 residues. Germline V gives CDR1 SGDLS, CDR2 YYNGEE. The CDR3 spells CASSTRDRVSNYGYTF. The CDR3 nucleotides are TGTGCCAGCAGCACCCGGGACAGGGTTTCTAACTATGGCTACACCTTC.